These 7 T cell receptor beta chains came from one sample sequenced in a study of blood T cell repertoires in COVID-19. Here immunoSEQ multiplex PCR was the method, and the copy in TCRdb shows in-frame clones only, minus some. The sample shows around 190,000 clones, roughly 80% of them seen only once. Sequencing input: peripheral blood. These receptors originate from a woman aged 50 to 60 with acute or convalescent COVID-19.

In this sample, this clone turned up once. A much more abundant neighbour one base away suggests this may be a read error. Other DNA sequences from this sample encode an identical CDR3 as well. The chain couples TRBV7-6 to TRBJ1-6; 9 nucleotides match TRBD1. Germline CDR1 is SGHVS and CDR2 is FNYEAQ. This CDR3 has 16 residues. For the CDR3, the DNA is TGTGCCAGCAGCTTAGCCCCGGGACAGGGTCTGTCACCCCTTCACTTT. The encoded protein is CASSLAPGQGLSPLHF.

The chain carries TRBV12-3 or TRBV12-4 and TRBJ1-2; D is undetermined. The CDR3 loop spans 12 amino acids. V shed 5 bases and J shed 8 bases, with 12 bases lying between them. The CDR3 DNA follows: TGTGCCAGCAGTCCTAAACTGGGCGGCTACACCTTC. It translates to CASSPKLGGYTF.

The J gene is TRBJ1-2, the V gene TRBV7-9; 9 positions match TRBD1. V shed 5 bases, J shed 4 bases, and the junction held 5 bases outside the gene matches. Germline V lookup: CDR1 SEHNR, CDR2 FQNEAQ (reference sequence). This CDR3 comprises 14 residues. The CDR3 DNA reads as TGTGCCAGCAGCCGGACAGGGGACGGCTATGGCTACACCTTC. It is translated as CASSRTGDGYGYTF. The full variable domain, rest sourced from reference TRBV7-9 and TRBJ1-2, is DTGVSQNPRHKITKRGQNVTFRCDPISEHNRLYWYRQTLGQGPEFLTYFQNEAQLEKSRLLSDRFSAERPKGSFSTLEIQRTEQGDSAMYLCASSRTGDGYGYTFGSGTRLTVV.

This chain joins TRBV18 and TRBJ2-3, with a weak D call TRBD2 (6 bases). CDR3 length: 15 amino acids. The ends were cut back, 3 bases at V and 2 bases at J, with 12 bases in the middle. Germline CDR1 and CDR2: KGHSH and LQKENI. CDR3 DNA sequence: TGTGCCAGCTCACCGGGGGGTCCAAACACAGATACGCAGTATTTT. It encodes CASSPGGPNTDTQYF. Supplemented by reference TRBV18 and TRBJ2-3, the full variable domain reads NAGVMQNPRHLVRRRGQEARLRCSPMKGHSHVYWYRQLPEEGLKFMVYLQKENIIDESGMPKERFSAEFPKEGPSILRIQQVVRGDSAAYFCASSPGGPNTDTQYFGPGTRLTVL.

The chain links TRBV5-5 to TRBJ2-2; 10 positions match TRBD2. The CDR3 is 18 residues long. Germline lookup yields CDR1 SGHKS and CDR2 YYEKEE (reference sequence). Trimming removed 2 bases from V and 0 bases from J; junction bases left unmatched: 7. CDR3 in amino acids: CASSLPGLAAANTGELFF. CDR3 bases: TGTGCCAGCAGCTTACCCGGACTAGCGGCTGCGAACACCGGGGAGCTGTTTTTT.

This sequence joins TRBV10-3 and TRBJ1-4; 8 positions agree with TRBD1. With 8 bases clipped from V and 8 bases from J, the junction kept 10 bases outside the gene matches. Looked up from germline, CDR1 is ENHRY and CDR2 is SYGVKD. The CDR3 loop spans 14 amino acids. The CDR3 spells CAIGGAGGQEKLFF. The CDR3 bases are TGTGCCATCGGAGGGGCAGGGGGCCAGGAAAAACTGTTTTTT.

This rearrangement joins TRBV5-5 to TRBJ2-7, with a weak D call TRBD2 (5 bases). Germline V gene data show CDR1 as SGHKS and CDR2 as YYEKEE (reference sequence). V was trimmed by 0 bases and J by 4 bases, leaving 8 bases between them. The CDR3 has 13 residues. This CDR3 is CASSLASGYEQYF. In DNA form, the CDR3 reads TGTGCCAGCAGCTTGGCCTCGGGATACGAGCAGTACTTC.